The 20 T cell receptor beta chains given below trace back to one sample, sequenced in a study of cytomegalovirus exposure and HLA in healthy donors. The PCR contained 60 Vbeta and 13 Jbeta primers. Using immunoSEQ multiplex PCR, the repertoire was profiled, and TCRdb retains in-frame clones only, with some absent. Found here are around 39,000 clones; the top ten clones hold 4%. The sequencing sample was made of PBMCs. These receptors were collected from a male donor in good health and CMV-seronegative.

This chain links TRBV4-2 with TRBJ2-7, with 10 nucleotides matching TRBD1. The CDR3 is made up of 17 amino acids. CDR1 LGHNA and CDR2 YNFKEQ come from the germline V gene. The junction had 10 bases not matched to a gene; V was cut back by 1 base and J by 4 bases. The CDR3 loop is CASSQGDRGHRSYEQYF. CDR3 nucleotides: TGTGCCAGCAGCCAAGGTGACAGGGGGCATAGATCTTACGAGCAGTACTTC.

The chain links TRBV19 to TRBJ1-2; tentatively, D is TRBD1 (6 bases). Germline CDR1 is LNHDA and CDR2 is SQIVND (reference sequence). Between the trimmed V and J ends, which lost 8 bases and 7 bases, there was a span of 14 bases. This CDR3 is 12 amino acids long. In DNA form, the CDR3 reads TGTGCCAGTTGGGAGGGGGTACGTGGCTACACCTTC. As protein: CASWEGVRGYTF.

This chain joins TRBV10-1 and TRBJ2-7; 7 nucleotides agree with TRBD2. V gave up 8 bases and J gave up 0 bases; unmatched junction bases: 19. The CDR3 loop spans 18 amino acids. Looked up from germline, CDR1 is WNHNN and CDR2 is SYGVQD (reference sequence). The CDR3, as DNA: TGCGCCAGCCCAGTACGGGGGACTACCACCCCTCTCTCCTACGAGCAGTACTTC. The encoded protein is CASPVRGTTTPLSYEQYF.

The chain combines TRBV2 with TRBJ1-1, with D possibly matching TRBD1 (5 bases). Germline V lookup: CDR1 SNHLY, CDR2 FYNNEI. The CDR3 sequence is 13 residues long. Trimming pared 10 bases from V and 5 bases from J, leaving 17 bases between. This CDR3 is CATQGAPLTEAFF. CDR3 in DNA: TGTGCCACCCAGGGTGCCCCGCTGACTGAAGCTTTCTTT. The full variable domain, with the rest looked up from reference TRBV2 and TRBJ1-1, is EPEVTQTPSHQVTQMGQEVILRCVPISNHLYFYWYRQILGQKVEFLVSFYNNEISEKSEIFDDQFSVERPDGSNFTLKIRSTKLEDSAMYFCATQGAPLTEAFFGQGTRLTVV.

CDR3 bases: TGTGCCAGCAGCCAAGACGTGGGACAGGGCCAAGGCTACACCTTC. It translates to CASSQDVGQGQGYTF. The chain is built from TRBV4-2 and TRBJ1-2; TRBD1 matches 9 bases. V lost 0 bases and J lost 8; bases outside the gene matches: 7. CDR1 and CDR2 from the germline V gene are LGHNA and YNFKEQ. The CDR3 consists of 15 residues.

The chain couples TRBV4-1 to TRBJ1-5, with no clear D. Germline CDR1 reads MGHRA; CDR2 reads YSYEKL. The CDR3 runs to 13 residues. Trimming pared 3 bases from V and 6 bases from J, leaving 9 bases between. The CDR3 nucleotides read TGCGCCAGCAGCCACCCGGGAGGTCAGCCCCAGCATTTT. Translated: CASSHPGGQPQHF.

The chain carries TRBV7-9 and TRBJ1-5, with 7 nucleotides matching TRBD1. The germline gives CDR1 SEHNR, CDR2 FQNEAQ (reference sequence). This CDR3 has 16 amino acids. The trim removed 4 bases at V and 3 bases at J, leaving 9 bases unmatched. CDR3 DNA: TGTGCCAGCAGCTCTTATTCCGACAGGGACAATCAGCCCCAGCATTTT. Amino acids: CASSSYSDRDNQPQHF.

The V call is TRBV6-5, the J call TRBJ2-4; D is possibly TRBD1 (5 bases). This CDR3 spans 13 amino acids. CDR1 MNHEY and CDR2 SVGAGI come from the germline V gene. Trimming pared 5 bases from V and 7 bases from J, leaving 12 bases between. The CDR3 spells CASSEHRMNIQYF. The CDR3 DNA is TGTGCCAGCAGTGAACACAGGATGAACATTCAGTACTTC.

The rearrangement links TRBV19 to TRBJ2-7; no reliable D call. The germline CDR1 and CDR2 sequences are LNHDA and SQIVND (reference sequence). CDR3 length: 13 amino acids. The V end was cut by 5 bases, the J end by 0 bases, with 8 bases between. The chain's CDR3 is CASSDILSYEQYF. For the CDR3, the DNA is TGTGCCAGTAGTGACATTCTCTCCTACGAGCAGTACTTC. The variable domain in full, completed from reference TRBV19 and TRBJ2-7, reads DGGITQSPKYLFRKEGQNVTLSCEQNLNHDAMYWYRQDPGQGLRLIYYSQIVNDFQKGDIAEGYSVSREKKESFPLTVTSAQKNPTAFYLCASSDILSYEQYFGPGTRLTVT.

V and J are TRBV5-6 and TRBJ1-2; D remains unclear. Trimming removed 4 bases from V and 2 bases from J, with 21 bases in between. The CDR3 extends over 17 amino acids. In germline, CDR1 is SGHDT, CDR2 YYEEEE. The DNA for the CDR3 is TGTGCCAGCAGCCCCATGGAGGGTCCCCCTTGGAACTATGGCTACACCTTC. It translates to CASSPMEGPPWNYGYTF.

The CDR3 region is CASSLLAGDSYEQYF. The CDR3 coding sequence is TGTGCCAGCAGTTTACTAGCGGGGGACTCCTACGAGCAGTACTTC. The chain links TRBV2 to TRBJ2-7; TRBD2 matches at 11 bases. The length of the CDR3 is 15 residues. Trimming took 5 bases from V and 0 from J; bases not matched to a gene: 3. The germline V gene has CDR1 SNHLY and CDR2 FYNNEI.

This sequence joins TRBV15 and TRBJ1-5, with D maybe TRBD1 (6 bases). Trimming cost V 3 bases and J 6 bases, with 18 bases left between them. Germline assignment: CDR1 LNHNV and CDR2 YYDKDF (reference sequence). This CDR3 spans 16 amino acids. In DNA form, the CDR3 reads TGTGCCACCAGCAGTACCAGAGACAGGCCCGTTCAGCCCCAGCATTTT. It translates to CATSSTRDRPVQPQHF.

The J gene is TRBJ1-2, the V gene TRBV5-1, with D possibly TRBD1 on 5 matching bases. CDR3 length: 11 amino acids. Trimming cost V 3 bases and J 11 bases, with 11 bases left between them. Germline V CDR1 and CDR2: SGHRS, YFSETQ. This chain's CDR3 is CASSWGLLYTF. The CDR3 coding sequence is TGCGCCAGCAGCTGGGGACTGCTTTACACCTTC.

The chain recombines TRBV7-9 with TRBJ2-7; TRBD2 might be the D (6 bases). The germline gives CDR1 SEHNR, CDR2 FQNEAQ (reference sequence). Deletions cut 3 bases from V and 4 bases from J, with 19 bases between. The CDR3 has 16 amino acids. The CDR3 region is CASSFTTSHFEYEQYF. DNA for the CDR3: TGTGCCAGCAGCTTCACCACTAGCCACTTCGAATACGAGCAGTACTTC.

Points on this clone: A junction boundary mismatches the germline segment, possibly from a read error. The V and J genes are TRBV6-1 and TRBJ1-5; 8 bases align to TRBD1. Germline CDR1 MNHNS, CDR2 SASEGT. The CDR3 totals 15 residues. CDR3 coding DNA: TGTGCCAGCAGGGAAGGGACAGGTTGGAATCAGCCCCAGCATTTT. Its translation: CASREGTGWNQPQHF.

This chain connects TRBV19 to TRBJ1-5; 10 nucleotides align to TRBD1. This CDR3 comprises 15 residues. CDR1 is LNHDA, CDR2 SQIVND, per germline (reference sequence). The V segment lost 7 bases and the J segment 3 bases; nucleotides outside the gene matches: 6. The CDR3 here is CASKGGQGNNQPQHF. The CDR3 coding sequence is TGTGCCAGTAAGGGGGGACAGGGGAACAATCAGCCCCAGCATTTT.

The chain has TRBV9 and TRBJ1-5; possibly TRBD1 for D (6 bases). Germline loops: CDR1 SGDLS, CDR2 YYNGEE. The germline V and J ends were trimmed by 3 bases and 5 bases, with 15 bases remaining between them. The CDR3 sequence is 15 residues long. The CDR3 sequence: CASSALQGRDQPQHF. In nucleotides, the CDR3 is TGTGCCAGCAGCGCCTTACAGGGTCGGGATCAGCCCCAGCATTTT.

V and J are TRBV2 and TRBJ1-1; possibly TRBD1 for D (6 bases). The CDR3 has 13 amino acids. Germline V gene sequence: CDR1 SNHLY, CDR2 FYNNEI. Trimming took off 8 bases at V and 1 base at J, with 11 bases between the two ends. The CDR3 reads CASSGTSNTEAFF. In DNA, the CDR3 is TGTGCCAGCTCCGGGACATCGAACACTGAAGCTTTCTTT.

The V call is TRBV7-7, the J call TRBJ2-5; D may be TRBD1 (6 bases). Germline CDR1 reads SSHAT; CDR2 reads FNYEAQ (reference sequence). The CDR3 is 15 residues long. Trimming took 1 base from V and 2 from J, leaving 11 bases between them. CDR3 protein: CASSLGNGQQETQYF. CDR3 nucleotides: TGTGCCAGCAGCTTAGGGAACGGACAGCAAGAGACCCAGTACTTC. The full variable domain, its missing parts supplied by reference TRBV7-7 and TRBJ2-5, is GAGVSQSPRYKVTKRGQDVTLRCDPISSHATLYWYQQALGQGPEFLTYFNYEAQPDKSGLPSDRFSAERPEGSISTLTIQRTEQRDSAMYRCASSLGNGQQETQYFGPGTRLLVL.

Here the CDR3 reads CASSLQGAGTEAFF. For the CDR3, the DNA is TGCGCCAGCAGCTTGCAGGGGGCGGGAACTGAAGCTTTCTTT. The genes are TRBV5-1 and TRBJ1-1, with 8 bases aligning to TRBD1. Germline values: CDR1 SGHRS, CDR2 YFSETQ. CDR3 length: 14 amino acids. V was clipped by 1 base and J by 5 bases; unmatched bases: 4.